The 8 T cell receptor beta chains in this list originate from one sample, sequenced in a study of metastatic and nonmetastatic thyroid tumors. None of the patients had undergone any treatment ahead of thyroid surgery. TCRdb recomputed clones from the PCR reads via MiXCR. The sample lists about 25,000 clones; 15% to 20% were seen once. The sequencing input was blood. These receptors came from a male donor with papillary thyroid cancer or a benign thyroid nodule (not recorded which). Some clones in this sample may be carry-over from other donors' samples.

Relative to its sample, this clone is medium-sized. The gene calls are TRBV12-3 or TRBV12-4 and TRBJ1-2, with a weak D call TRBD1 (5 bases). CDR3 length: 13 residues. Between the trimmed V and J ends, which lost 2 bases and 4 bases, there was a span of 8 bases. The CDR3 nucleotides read TGTGCCAGCAGTTTACCGGGGACCTATGGCTACACCTTC. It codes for CASSLPGTYGYTF.

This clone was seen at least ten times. CDR3 DNA sequence: TGTGCCATCGGCCGGGACAGGGGTAGGGGCACTGAAGCTTTCTTT. As protein: CAIGRDRGRGTEAFF. The chain carries TRBV10-3 and TRBJ1-1, with 10 bases matching TRBD1. Germline values: CDR1 ENHRY, CDR2 SYGVKD. Trimming took 8 bases from V and 4 from J; bases not matched to a gene: 10. The CDR3 totals 15 residues.

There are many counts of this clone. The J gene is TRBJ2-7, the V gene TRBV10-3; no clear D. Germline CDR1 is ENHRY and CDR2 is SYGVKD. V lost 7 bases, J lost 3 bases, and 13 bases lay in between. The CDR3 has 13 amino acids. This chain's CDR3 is CAINPHENYEQYF. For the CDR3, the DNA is TGTGCCATCAACCCTCACGAAAACTACGAGCAGTACTTC.

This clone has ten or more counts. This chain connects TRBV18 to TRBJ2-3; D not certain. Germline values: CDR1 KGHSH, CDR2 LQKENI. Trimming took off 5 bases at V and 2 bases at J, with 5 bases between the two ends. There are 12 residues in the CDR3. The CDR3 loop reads CASSANTDTQYF. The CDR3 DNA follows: TGTGCCAGCTCAGCTAACACAGATACGCAGTATTTT. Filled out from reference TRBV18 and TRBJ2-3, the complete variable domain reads NAGVMQNPRHLVRRRGQEARLRCSPMKGHSHVYWYRQLPEEGLKFMVYLQKENIIDESGMPKERFSAEFPKEGPSILRIQQVVRGDSAAYFCASSANTDTQYFGPGTRLTVL.

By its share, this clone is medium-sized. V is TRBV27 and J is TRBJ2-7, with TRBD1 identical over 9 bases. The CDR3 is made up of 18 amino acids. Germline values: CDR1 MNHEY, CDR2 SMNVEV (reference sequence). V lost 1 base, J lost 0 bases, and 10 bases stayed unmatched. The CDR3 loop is CASSLFMDGTGISYEQYF. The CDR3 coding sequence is TGTGCCAGCAGTTTATTTATGGACGGGACAGGGATCTCCTACGAGCAGTACTTC.

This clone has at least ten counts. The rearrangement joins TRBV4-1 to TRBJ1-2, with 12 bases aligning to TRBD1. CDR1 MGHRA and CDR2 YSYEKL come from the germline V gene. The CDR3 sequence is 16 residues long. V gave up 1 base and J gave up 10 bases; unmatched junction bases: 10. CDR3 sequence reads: CASSQVPGQGAKAYTF. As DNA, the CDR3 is TGCGCCAGCAGCCAAGTTCCGGGACAGGGGGCTAAGGCCTACACCTTC.

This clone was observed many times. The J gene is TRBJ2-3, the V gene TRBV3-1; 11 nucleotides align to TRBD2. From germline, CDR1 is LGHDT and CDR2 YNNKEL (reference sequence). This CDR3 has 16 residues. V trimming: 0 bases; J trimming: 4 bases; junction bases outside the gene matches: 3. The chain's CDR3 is CASSQDLAGGPDTQYF. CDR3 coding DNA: TGTGCCAGCAGCCAAGATCTAGCGGGAGGCCCAGATACGCAGTATTTT.

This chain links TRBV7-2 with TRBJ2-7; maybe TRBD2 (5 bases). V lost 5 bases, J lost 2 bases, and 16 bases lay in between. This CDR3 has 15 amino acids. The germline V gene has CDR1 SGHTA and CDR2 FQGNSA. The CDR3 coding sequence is TGTGCCAGCAGCCCTGCCTGCGGAGGTGCCTACGAGCAGTACTTC. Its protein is CASSPACGGAYEQYF. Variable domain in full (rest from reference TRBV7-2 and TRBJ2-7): GAGVSQSPSNKVTEKGKDVELRCDPISGHTALYWYRQSLGQGLEFLIYFQGNSAPDKSGLPSDRFSAERTGGSVSTLTIQRTQQEDSAVYLCASSPACGGAYEQYFGPGTRLTVT.